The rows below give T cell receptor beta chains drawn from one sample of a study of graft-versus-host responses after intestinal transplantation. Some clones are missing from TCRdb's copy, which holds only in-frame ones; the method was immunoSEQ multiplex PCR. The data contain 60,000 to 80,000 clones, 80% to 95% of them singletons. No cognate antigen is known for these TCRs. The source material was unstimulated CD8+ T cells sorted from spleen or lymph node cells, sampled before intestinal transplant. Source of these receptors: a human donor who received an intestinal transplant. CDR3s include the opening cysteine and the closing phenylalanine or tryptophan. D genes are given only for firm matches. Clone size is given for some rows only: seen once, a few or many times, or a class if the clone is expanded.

cdr3_nt: TGCGCCAGCAGCGCCAGCGGGGGCTACGAGCAGTACTTC; cdr3_aa: CASSASGGYEQYF; d_call: TRBD2; j_call: TRBJ2-7; clone_size: .; v_call: TRBV4-1
cdr3_nt: TGTGCCAGCAGCCCAACCGGGACAGGGAGGTCACCCCTCCACTTT; cdr3_aa: CASSPTGTGRSPLHF; d_call: TRBD1; j_call: TRBJ1-6; clone_size: .; v_call: TRBV7-9
cdr3_nt: TGTGCCAGCAGCTTCTCGGGGGGGGACATTCAGTACTTC; cdr3_aa: CASSFSGGDIQYF; d_call: TRBD2; j_call: TRBJ2-4; clone_size: .; v_call: TRBV7-9
cdr3_nt: TGTGCCAGCAGCCGGACAGGGCTTAGCTCCTACAATGAGCAGTTCTTC; cdr3_aa: CASSRTGLSSYNEQFF; d_call: TRBD1; j_call: TRBJ2-1; clone_size: .; v_call: TRBV27
cdr3_nt: TGCGCCAGCAGCCAAGATCGGGCCGGCGGGTCACCCCTCCACTTT; cdr3_aa: CASSQDRAGGSPLHF; d_call: .; j_call: TRBJ1-6; clone_size: .; v_call: TRBV4-1
cdr3_nt: TGCGCCAGACCGACAGGGGGAGTCAATGAGCAGTTCTTC; cdr3_aa: CARPTGGVNEQFF; d_call: TRBD1; j_call: TRBJ2-1; clone_size: .; v_call: TRBV10-1
cdr3_nt: TGTGCCAGCAGCTTAAGCGCTAGCGGGGGGGCGGATACGCAGTATTTT; cdr3_aa: CASSLSASGGADTQYF; d_call: TRBD2; j_call: TRBJ2-3; clone_size: .; v_call: TRBV7-9
cdr3_nt: TGTGCCAGCAGCGTGGGACTAGCCCTTAGCAATGAGCAGTTCTTC; cdr3_aa: CASSVGLALSNEQFF; d_call: TRBD2; j_call: TRBJ2-1; clone_size: .; v_call: TRBV9
cdr3_nt: TGTGCCAGCAGTCCGGGACAGGGTGGCCATGAGCAGTTCTTC; cdr3_aa: CASSPGQGGHEQFF; d_call: TRBD1; j_call: TRBJ2-1; clone_size: .; v_call: TRBV27
cdr3_nt: TGCAGCGCCACGACACAGCCTAGCACAGATACGCAGTATTTT; cdr3_aa: CSATTQPSTDTQYF; d_call: .; j_call: TRBJ2-3; clone_size: .; v_call: TRBV29-1
cdr3_nt: TGTGCCAGTAGTGGCGGGGGGGCTAATGAGCAGTTCTTC; cdr3_aa: CASSGGGANEQFF; d_call: TRBD2; j_call: TRBJ2-1; clone_size: .; v_call: TRBV19
cdr3_nt: TGCGCCAGCAGCCAAGATCCCCGTAGCAATCAGCCCCAGCATTTT; cdr3_aa: CASSQDPRSNQPQHF; d_call: .; j_call: TRBJ1-5; clone_size: .; v_call: TRBV4-1
cdr3_nt: TGCGCCAGCAGCTCGACTAGCGGGGGGACGGGTGATGAGCAGTTCTTC; cdr3_aa: CASSSTSGGTGDEQFF; d_call: TRBD2; j_call: TRBJ2-1; clone_size: .; v_call: TRBV5-1
cdr3_nt: TGTGCCAGCAGCCGGGGGGACACTGAAGCTTTCTTT; cdr3_aa: CASSRGDTEAFF; d_call: .; j_call: TRBJ1-1; clone_size: .; v_call: TRBV7-9
cdr3_nt: TGTGCCAGCAGCCAAGAGTCGGTGGGGGGGGTAGGCTACACCTTC; cdr3_aa: CASSQESVGGVGYTF; d_call: .; j_call: TRBJ1-2; clone_size: .; v_call: TRBV4-2
cdr3_nt: TGTGCCAGCAGGCAGTTGGCAGGGGCCACTGAAGCTTTCTTT; cdr3_aa: CASRQLAGATEAFF; d_call: .; j_call: TRBJ1-1; clone_size: .; v_call: TRBV9
cdr3_nt: TGTGCCAGCAGGACAATGGCGGGGGGAGGGGACAATGAGCAGTTCTTC; cdr3_aa: CASRTMAGGGDNEQFF; d_call: TRBD2; j_call: TRBJ2-1; clone_size: .; v_call: TRBV2
cdr3_nt: TGTGCCAGCAGCGCCAACCGGGACAGCCTCTCCTACGAGCAGTACTTC; cdr3_aa: CASSANRDSLSYEQYF; d_call: TRBD1; j_call: TRBJ2-7; clone_size: once; v_call: TRBV9
cdr3_nt: TGTGCCTCACGGATCGGGTACAATGAGCAGTTCTTC; cdr3_aa: CASRIGYNEQFF; d_call: .; j_call: TRBJ2-1; clone_size: .; v_call: TRBV6-6
cdr3_nt: TGTGCCAGCAGCTCACAGAGCTCCTATAATTCACCCCTCCACTTT; cdr3_aa: CASSSQSSYNSPLHF; d_call: .; j_call: TRBJ1-6; clone_size: .; v_call: TRBV7-6
cdr3_nt: TGTGCCAGCACCGGGGGGGGCCGTGGCATTCAGTACTTC; cdr3_aa: CASTGGGRGIQYF; d_call: TRBD2; j_call: TRBJ2-4; clone_size: .; v_call: TRBV2
cdr3_nt: TGTGCCAGCAGCTTAAGACGGGGGATGAACACTGAAGCTTTCTTT; cdr3_aa: CASSLRRGMNTEAFF; d_call: .; j_call: TRBJ1-1; clone_size: .; v_call: TRBV7-6
cdr3_nt: TGTGCCAGCACCACCGGGGGGGGGCCCGTGAACATTCAGTACTTC; cdr3_aa: CASTTGGGPVNIQYF; d_call: TRBD2; j_call: TRBJ2-4; clone_size: .; v_call: TRBV6-6
cdr3_nt: TGTGCCAGCAGCGGGCCGGGACAGGGGGGCGAGGGGTCGAACACTGAAGCTTTCTTT; cdr3_aa: CASSGPGQGGEGSNTEAFF; d_call: TRBD1; j_call: TRBJ1-1; clone_size: .; v_call: TRBV9
cdr3_nt: TGTGCCAGCAGCGCCCGGGGGTGGCCAGCCCACGAGCAGTACTTC; cdr3_aa: CASSARGWPAHEQYF; d_call: .; j_call: TRBJ2-7; clone_size: .; v_call: TRBV9
cdr3_nt: TGTGCCAGCAGCCTTAACAGGGCAACTAATGAAAAACTGTTTTTT; cdr3_aa: CASSLNRATNEKLFF; d_call: .; j_call: TRBJ1-4; clone_size: .; v_call: TRBV5-5
cdr3_nt: TGTGCCAGCAGCCCAGCCACAGGGTATTCTGAAGCTTTCTTT; cdr3_aa: CASSPATGYSEAFF; d_call: .; j_call: TRBJ1-1; clone_size: .; v_call: TRBV5-4
cdr3_nt: TGTGCCAGCAGCCACCAGGGTTCTGGCCCCGAAGCTTTCTTT; cdr3_aa: CASSHQGSGPEAFF; d_call: .; j_call: TRBJ1-1; clone_size: .; v_call: TRBV27
cdr3_nt: TGCGCCAGCAGCCACCAAGGGACAGCGTTCTCTGGGGCCAACGTCCTGACTTTC; cdr3_aa: CASSHQGTAFSGANVLTF; d_call: TRBD1; j_call: TRBJ2-6; clone_size: .; v_call: TRBV4-1
cdr3_nt: TGTGCCAGCAGCCAACGGGACAGGGCCTACGAGCAGTACTTC; cdr3_aa: CASSQRDRAYEQYF; d_call: TRBD1; j_call: TRBJ2-7; clone_size: .; v_call: TRBV4-2
cdr3_nt: TGTGCCAGCAGCGCGGACTCATATGGCTACACCTTC; cdr3_aa: CASSADSYGYTF; d_call: .; j_call: TRBJ1-2; clone_size: .; v_call: TRBV7-8
cdr3_nt: TGTGCCAGTAGTATAGTTTGGGGGGGCACCTACAATGAGCAGTTCTTC; cdr3_aa: CASSIVWGGTYNEQFF; d_call: .; j_call: TRBJ2-1; clone_size: .; v_call: TRBV19
cdr3_nt: TGTGCCAGCAGCGTAGCCGACTTACCCGGGGTAGCGGGGTACGAGCAGTACTTC; cdr3_aa: CASSVADLPGVAGYEQYF; d_call: TRBD2; j_call: TRBJ2-7; clone_size: .; v_call: TRBV9
cdr3_nt: TGTGCCAGCAGCTTGGCCGGGACAGGGGGTCCCGGGGAGCTGTTTTTT; cdr3_aa: CASSLAGTGGPGELFF; d_call: TRBD1; j_call: TRBJ2-2; clone_size: .; v_call: TRBV5-6
cdr3_nt: TGTGCCAGTAGTAATTTCGGGGGTAGCGCAGATACGCAGTATTTT; cdr3_aa: CASSNFGGSADTQYF; d_call: .; j_call: TRBJ2-3; clone_size: .; v_call: TRBV19
cdr3_nt: TGTGCCAGCAGCCCGATGACAGGGGGTGAGAACACTGAAGCTTTCTTT; cdr3_aa: CASSPMTGGENTEAFF; d_call: TRBD1; j_call: TRBJ1-1; clone_size: few; v_call: TRBV4-2
cdr3_nt: TGTGCCAGCAGTGGGGCCGACCAAGAGACCCAGTACTTC; cdr3_aa: CASSGADQETQYF; d_call: .; j_call: TRBJ2-5; clone_size: .; v_call: TRBV9
cdr3_nt: TGTGCCAGAAGCTGGGGGGGTTGGGGTTTCCTAAATTCACCCCTCCACTTT; cdr3_aa: CARSWGGWGFLNSPLHF; d_call: .; j_call: TRBJ1-6; clone_size: .; v_call: TRBV5-3
cdr3_nt: TGTGCCAGCAGCCTTATCCCCAGGGGGGAAGAGACCCAGTACTTC; cdr3_aa: CASSLIPRGEETQYF; d_call: .; j_call: TRBJ2-5; clone_size: .; v_call: TRBV6-5
cdr3_nt: TGCGCCAGCAGTGTGGGGGCGGAGACCCAGTACTTC; cdr3_aa: CASSVGAETQYF; d_call: .; j_call: TRBJ2-5; clone_size: once; v_call: TRBV10-2
cdr3_nt: TGTGCCAGCAGCCAGCCCACCGGGACAATTAGTTCACCCCTCCACTTT; cdr3_aa: CASSQPTGTISSPLHF; d_call: .; j_call: TRBJ1-6; clone_size: .; v_call: TRBV4-2
cdr3_nt: TGTGCCAGCAGCCAAAATGGACAGGGGGCGTTTGTCTACGAGCAGTACTTC; cdr3_aa: CASSQNGQGAFVYEQYF; d_call: TRBD1; j_call: TRBJ2-7; clone_size: .; v_call: TRBV9
cdr3_nt: TGTGCCAGCAGCGTAGTCCCTCTCGGGGGGGAAGAGACCCAGTACTTC; cdr3_aa: CASSVVPLGGEETQYF; d_call: TRBD2; j_call: TRBJ2-5; clone_size: once; v_call: TRBV9
cdr3_nt: TGTGCCAGCAGAGGTAGCGGGGGGGCCGGAGATACGCAGTATTTT; cdr3_aa: CASRGSGGAGDTQYF; d_call: TRBD2; j_call: TRBJ2-3; clone_size: .; v_call: TRBV6-5
cdr3_nt: TGTGCCGGAAAAGGCTCGGGGAAGGTGGGAAACACCATATATTTT; cdr3_aa: CAGKGSGKVGNTIYF; d_call: .; j_call: TRBJ1-3; clone_size: .; v_call: TRBV6-1
cdr3_nt: TGTGCCAGCAGCTCCGGGGACAGGGTGCCATACGAGCAGTACTTC; cdr3_aa: CASSSGDRVPYEQYF; d_call: TRBD1; j_call: TRBJ2-7; clone_size: .; v_call: TRBV7-9
cdr3_nt: TGTGCCAGCAGCTTGGGGGCCGCGGGCGAGCAGTACTTC; cdr3_aa: CASSLGAAGEQYF; d_call: .; j_call: TRBJ2-7; clone_size: .; v_call: TRBV11-2
cdr3_nt: TGCGCCAGCAGCCAAGAGGGGGGCAATGAGCAGTTCTTC; cdr3_aa: CASSQEGGNEQFF; d_call: .; j_call: TRBJ2-1; clone_size: .; v_call: TRBV4-1
cdr3_nt: TGTGCCAGCAGCGTTGGGGCGGGGGTCGGCGAGCAGTACTTC; cdr3_aa: CASSVGAGVGEQYF; d_call: TRBD2; j_call: TRBJ2-7; clone_size: once; v_call: TRBV9
cdr3_nt: TGTGCCAGCAGTGAAGCGGGGGGGCCCTACGAGCAGTACTTC; cdr3_aa: CASSEAGGPYEQYF; d_call: .; j_call: TRBJ2-7; clone_size: few; v_call: TRBV2
cdr3_nt: TGTGCCAGCAGCGATCCACTCCACCCCGGGGAGCTGTTTTTT; cdr3_aa: CASSDPLHPGELFF; d_call: .; j_call: TRBJ2-2; clone_size: .; v_call: TRBV9
cdr3_nt: TGTGCCAGCAGTCAGGGGTTATCGGACACTGAAGCTTTCTTT; cdr3_aa: CASSQGLSDTEAFF; d_call: .; j_call: TRBJ1-1; clone_size: .; v_call: TRBV6-5